This T cell receptor (beta chain) was sequenced during a study of T cells in Graves' hyperthyroidism and ophthalmopathy. Study-level findings and limits: The blood repertoire included most of the expanded thyroid clonotypes above 0.001.

PBMCs were obtained from about 9.9 ml fresh peripheral blood. CDR1 is MNHEY and CDR2 is SMNVEV in the germline V gene (reference sequence). This CDR3 region has 14 residues. Amplified TCR beta CDR3 regions came from RNA transcripts. In the first-round RT-PCR of the TCR CDR3, the HTBI primer set was used. One entry per CDR3 protein results from TCRdb running MiXCR on the multiplex PCR reads. Of hundreds of thousands of distinct CDR3 sequences listed, roughly a sixth were seen once; the top ten hold approximately 15%. This clonotype came up many times. Its specificity is not known. One end of the junction varies from germline; a read error may be responsible.

The chain recombines TRBV27 with TRBJ2-6; D call uncertain. The sample comprised blood. The TCR sequence derives from a woman between 18 and 30 years old with Graves' ophthalmopathy. CDR3 DNA sequence: TGCGCCAGCAGCTTCTCCTCTGGGGCCAACGTCCTGACTTTC. This sequence encodes CASSFSSGANVLTF.